This T cell receptor beta chain was retrieved from a study of OX40 agonist ivuxolimab in advanced cancers. Study-wide context: Enrolled patients in dose escalation had cancers that were hepatocellular carcinoma, melanoma, renal cell or head and neck cancer.

The data were produced by immunoSEQ multiplex PCR, yet TCRdb's version contains in-frame clones alone and is incomplete. The sample holds fewer than 55,000 clones, around 80% seen once. Trimming removed 2 bases from V and 2 bases from J; junction bases left unmatched: 6. Germline lookup yields CDR1 SGHDT and CDR2 YYEEEE. The CDR3 has 15 residues. Worth noting for this clone: Its cognate antigen is unknown.

Study-wide results and caveats: The study found that CD8+ T cells averaged more expanded clones than CD4+. Both CD4+ and CD8+ T cell populations in blood had undergone clonal expansion by week 6 at 0.1 to 3.0 mg/kg.

The receptor was isolated from an adult with an advanced solid tumor such as melanoma, head and neck, liver or kidney cancer. V is TRBV5-6 and J is TRBJ2-7; 8 bases agree with TRBD2. The sample consisted of CD4+ or CD8+ T cells sorted from blood, taken in a trial of the OX40 agonist ivuxolimab. CDR3 bases: TGTGCCAGCAGCTTAGCGGGAGAATTTACCTACGAGCAGTACTTC. This translates into CASSLAGEFTYEQYF.